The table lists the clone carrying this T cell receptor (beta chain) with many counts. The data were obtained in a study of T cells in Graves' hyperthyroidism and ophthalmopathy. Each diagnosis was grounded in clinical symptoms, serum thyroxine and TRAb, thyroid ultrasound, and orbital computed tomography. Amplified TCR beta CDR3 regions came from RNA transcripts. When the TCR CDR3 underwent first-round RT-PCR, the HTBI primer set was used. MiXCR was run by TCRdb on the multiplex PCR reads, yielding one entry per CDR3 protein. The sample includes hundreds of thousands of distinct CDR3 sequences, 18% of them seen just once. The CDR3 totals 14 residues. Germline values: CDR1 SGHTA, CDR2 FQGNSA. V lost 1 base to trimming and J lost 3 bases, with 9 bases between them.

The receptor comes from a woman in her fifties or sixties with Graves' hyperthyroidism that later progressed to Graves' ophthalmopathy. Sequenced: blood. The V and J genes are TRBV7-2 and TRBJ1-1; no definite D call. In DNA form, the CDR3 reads TGTGCCAGCAGCTTAGTCCCGCCAGACACTGAAGCTTTCTTT. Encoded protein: CASSLVPPDTEAFF.